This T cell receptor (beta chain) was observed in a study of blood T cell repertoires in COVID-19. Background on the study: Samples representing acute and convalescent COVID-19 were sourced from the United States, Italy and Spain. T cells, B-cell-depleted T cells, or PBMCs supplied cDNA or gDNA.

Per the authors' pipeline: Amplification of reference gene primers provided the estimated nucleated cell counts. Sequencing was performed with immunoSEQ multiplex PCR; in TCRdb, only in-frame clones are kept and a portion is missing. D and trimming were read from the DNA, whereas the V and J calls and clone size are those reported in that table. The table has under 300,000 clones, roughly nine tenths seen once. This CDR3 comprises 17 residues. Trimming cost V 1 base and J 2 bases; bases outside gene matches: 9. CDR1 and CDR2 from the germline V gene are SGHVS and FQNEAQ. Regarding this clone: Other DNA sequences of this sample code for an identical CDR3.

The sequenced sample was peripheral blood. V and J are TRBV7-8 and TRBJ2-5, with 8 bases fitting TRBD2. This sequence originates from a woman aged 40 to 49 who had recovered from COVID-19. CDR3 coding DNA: TGTGCCAGCAGCTTAGGAGGCTTAGCGGGGACTCAAGAGACCCAGTACTTC. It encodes CASSLGGLAGTQETQYF.